This T cell receptor (beta chain) was identified in a study of beta chain features in type 1 diabetes. Sequencing targeted expressed TCRB transcripts, as all isolated RNA had been reverse transcribed. Only in-frame clones appear in the TCRdb table, and some are missing; sequencing was by immunoSEQ multiplex PCR. The sample carries 300,000 to 400,000 clones, around 10% recorded once. Trimming removed 5 bases at V and 0 bases at J, with 13 bases between. The V gene's germline CDR1 is GTSNPN and CDR2 SVGIG (reference sequence). This CDR3 spans 14 amino acids. Input material: naive CD4+ T cells from blood. This chain joins TRBV30 and TRBJ1-2, with D possibly being TRBD1 (6 bases). This TCR came from a woman in her twenties or thirties in good health. CDR3: CAWGNGQTNYGYTF. CDR3 sequence (DNA): TGTGCCTGGGGTAACGGACAGACTAACTATGGCTACACCTTC.